Each of the 25 T cell receptor beta chains below was sequenced from the same sample in a study of T cell clonotyping in hematopoietic cell transplantation (dated by TCRdb to 2020 to 2022). Per the publication, the time point label means: recipient sample about 28 days before transplant, after cytoreduction. Libraries were made using the immunoSEQ multiplex PCR assay. TCRdb carries this immuneACCESS record with in-frame sequences only. Its versions omit some clonotypes, under half of them owing to an unresolved V gene in the studies checked, with the rest unexplained. The sample has tens of thousands of clones on record, about 95% of them singletons. Under 2% of the sample comes from the top ten. The material sequenced was peripheral blood mononuclear cells, taken before stem cell transplant. The receptors were gathered from a woman aged 45-65 years with acute myeloid leukemia. Some clones in this sample may be carry-over from other donors' samples.

The gene calls are TRBV7-2 and TRBJ1-4; no definite D call. Trimming shortened V by 5 bases and J by 3 bases, and 10 bases separated the two germline ends. The CDR3 has 14 residues. The germline CDR1 and CDR2 sequences are SGHTA and FQGNSA. CDR3 region: CASSLGMANEKLFF. The CDR3 nucleotides are TGTGCCAGCAGCCTAGGTATGGCTAATGAAAAACTGTTTTTT.

The gene calls are TRBV11-1 and TRBJ2-5; D uncertain. Germline V CDR1 and CDR2: SGHAT, FQDESV (reference sequence). The ends were cut back, 3 bases at V and 5 bases at J, with 10 bases in the middle. This CDR3 spans 13 amino acids. The CDR3 loop is CASSFGPPETQYF. CDR3 bases: TGTGCCAGCAGCTTCGGTCCGCCCGAGACCCAGTACTTC.

The chain couples TRBV7-3 to TRBJ1-1, with unresolved D. CDR3 length: 13 residues. Trimming pared 2 bases from V and 4 bases from J, leaving 8 bases between. Germline lookup yields CDR1 SGHTA and CDR2 FQGTGA. The CDR3 loop is CASSLGSTTEAFF. The CDR3 DNA is TGTGCCAGCAGCTTAGGAAGCACCACTGAAGCTTTCTTT.

The CDR3 sequence: CASSYDRGAGYTF. In DNA, the CDR3 is TGTGCCAGCAGTTACGACAGGGGCGCGGGCTACACCTTC. The V gene is TRBV6-5, the J gene TRBJ1-2; 8 nucleotides align to TRBD1. This CDR3 contains 13 residues. CDR1 is MNHEY, CDR2 SVGAGI, per germline. V was clipped by 2 bases and J by 8 bases; unmatched bases: 4.

The chain employs TRBV5-4 and TRBJ1-4; the match to TRBD1 covers 7 bases. CDR3 size: 16 residues. Losses at the gene ends were 4 bases for V and 7 bases for J; bases not matched to a gene: 13. The germline gives CDR1 SGHNT, CDR2 YYREEE (reference sequence). In DNA form, the CDR3 reads TGTGCCAGCAGCCCTGATCAGGGACAGCCCCTTGAAAAACTGTTTTTT. Its translation is CASSPDQGQPLEKLFF.

The V and J genes are TRBV30 and TRBJ1-1; possibly TRBD1 for D (5 bases). Germline V gene lookup returns CDR1 GTSNPN and CDR2 SVGIG (reference sequence). Trimming cost V 4 bases and J 10 bases, with 19 bases left between them. This CDR3 comprises 13 residues. This chain's CDR3 is CAWTALPGVRAFF. As DNA, the CDR3 is TGTGCCTGGACCGCCCTACCGGGGGTAAGAGCTTTCTTT.

This chain connects TRBV18 to TRBJ1-2; 9 bases align to TRBD1. V lost 3 bases to trimming and J lost 4 bases; unmatched junction nucleotides: 9. The CDR3 length is 16 residues. The germline V gene has CDR1 KGHSH and CDR2 LQKENI. CDR3 residues: CASSPQGQGRGYGYTF. For the CDR3, the DNA is TGTGCCAGCTCACCTCAGGGACAGGGTCGTGGCTATGGCTACACCTTC.

This chain uses TRBV19 with TRBJ1-1; 11 nucleotides agree with TRBD1. The CDR3 totals 14 residues. The V and J ends lost 7 bases and 6 bases, in that order; junction bases with no gene match: 7. In germline, CDR1 is LNHDA, CDR2 SQIVND (reference sequence). The CDR3 coding sequence is TGTGCCAGTACCCCGGGACAGGGGGGCCCTGAAGCTTTCTTT. It encodes CASTPGQGGPEAFF.

CDR3 protein: CASSLRSSGNTIYF. The DNA of the CDR3 is TGTGCCAGCAGCTTAAGGTCCTCTGGAAACACCATATATTTT. The chain uses TRBV13 and TRBJ1-3; D gene ambiguous. V was clipped by 2 bases and J by 0 bases, with 5 bases between them. The CDR3 has 14 residues. Germline CDR1 reads PRHDT; CDR2 reads FYEKMQ (reference sequence).

This chain joins TRBV28 and TRBJ1-2, with D perhaps matching TRBD1 (5 bases). The V gene's germline CDR1 is MDHEN and CDR2 SYDVKM. The V and J ends lost 8 bases and 6 bases respectively, with 19 bases between them. There are 14 residues in the CDR3. CDR3 region: CASGEGPGLDGYTF. The CDR3 DNA reads TGTGCCAGCGGGGAGGGACCGGGCCTCGATGGCTACACCTTC.

Only one count was recorded for this clone. The chain employs TRBV19 and TRBJ2-7, with D possibly matching TRBD2 (5 bases). The CDR3 consists of 11 residues. V was trimmed by 6 bases and J by 5 bases, leaving 8 bases between them. Germline CDR1 LNHDA, CDR2 SQIVND (reference sequence). CDR3 in DNA: TGTGCCAGTAGCTTGGGAGACGAGCAGTACTTC. Its translation is CASSLGDEQYF.

V gene TRBV7-9 combines with J gene TRBJ1-3; the D is unclear. The V end lost 5 bases, the J end lost 1 base, and 6 bases lay between the germline ends. Germline V lookup: CDR1 SEHNR, CDR2 FQNEAQ (reference sequence). CDR3 length: 13 amino acids. CDR3 residues: CASSRESGNTIYF. CDR3 coding DNA: TGTGCCAGCAGCCGGGAATCTGGAAACACCATATATTTT.

V gene TRBV7-9 combines with J gene TRBJ2-5; D not resolved. The germline CDR1 and CDR2 sequences are SEHNR and FQNEAQ (reference sequence). Between the trimmed V and J ends, which lost 3 bases and 5 bases, there was a span of 7 bases. The CDR3 runs to 12 residues. DNA of the CDR3: TGTGCCAGCAGCTTGTCTGGGGAGACCCAGTACTTC. Protein product: CASSLSGETQYF. Full variable domain (missing parts from reference TRBV7-9 and TRBJ2-5): DTGVSQNPRHKITKRGQNVTFRCDPISEHNRLYWYRQTLGQGPEFLTYFQNEAQLEKSRLLSDRFSAERPKGSFSTLEIQRTEQGDSAMYLCASSLSGETQYFGPGTRLLVL.

This chain joins TRBV10-1 and TRBJ1-1, with a tentative D call TRBD1 (5 bases). The CDR3 totals 13 residues. Germline loops: CDR1 WNHNN, CDR2 SYGVQD (reference sequence). The V end lost 6 bases, the J end lost 6 bases, and 14 bases lay between the germline ends. CDR3: CASSWDGGSEAFF. In nucleotides, the CDR3 is TGCGCCAGCAGCTGGGACGGAGGATCTGAAGCTTTCTTT.

The chain recombines TRBV2 with TRBJ2-7; D might be TRBD1 (5 bases). The length of the CDR3 is 13 residues. Per the germline V gene, CDR1 is SNHLY and CDR2 is FYNNEI. V lost 3 bases and J 2 bases, leaving 8 bases between the germline ends. CDR3 coding DNA: TGTGCCAGCAGTGACTCGACAGCCTACGAGCAGTACTTC. This gives the protein CASSDSTAYEQYF.

This chain uses TRBV30 with TRBJ1-2, with D hard to call. Deletions cut 2 bases from V and 4 bases from J, with 11 bases between. The germline CDR1 and CDR2 sequences are GTSNPN and SVGIG (reference sequence). This CDR3 has 13 amino acids. The CDR3 loop reads CAWSTPDFYGYTF. DNA of the CDR3: TGTGCCTGGAGTACCCCGGACTTCTATGGCTACACCTTC.

The rearrangement links TRBV6-6 to TRBJ1-2, with 11 bases lining up with TRBD1. V trimming: 4 bases; J trimming: 5 bases; junction bases outside the gene matches: 3. The CDR3 loop spans 14 amino acids. The V gene's germline CDR1 is MNHNY and CDR2 SVGAGI (reference sequence). The CDR3 nucleotides are TGTGCCAGCAGTTTTGGGACAGGGGGGTATGGCTACACCTTC. Translated, it gives CASSFGTGGYGYTF.

The table lists this clone with a count of one. The chain has TRBV6-1 and TRBJ1-5; 7 positions match TRBD1. V gave up 6 bases and J gave up 6 bases; unmatched junction bases: 5. This CDR3 has 13 amino acids. CDR1 is MNHNS and CDR2 is SASEGT in the germline V gene. The CDR3 loop reads CASSLTGRQPQHF. The DNA for the CDR3 is TGTGCCAGCAGCTTGACAGGGCGTCAGCCCCAGCATTTT.

This clone was counted a few times. V usage is TRBV2 and J usage is TRBJ2-5; D is perhaps TRBD2 (6 bases). The CDR3 totals 15 residues. V dropped 3 bases and J dropped 1 base, with 12 bases sitting between them. CDR1 and CDR2 (germline): SNHLY, FYNNEI. For the CDR3, the DNA is TGTGCCAGCAGTGAGGTTAGCGGCCTCCAAGAGACCCAGTACTTC. As protein: CASSEVSGLQETQYF.

The CDR3 protein is CSVEDEQENYGYTF. Written as DNA, the CDR3 is TGCAGCGTTGAAGACGAACAGGAAAACTATGGCTACACCTTC. This chain connects TRBV29-1 to TRBJ1-2; D might be TRBD1 (5 bases). The germline V gene has CDR1 SQVTM and CDR2 ANQGSEA. V was shortened by 0 bases and J by 2 bases, with 10 bases between the two germline ends. This CDR3 is 14 amino acids long.

The CDR3 spells CASRRGTGNTIYF. The CDR3 nucleotides are TGTGCCAGCAGAAGGGGGACTGGAAACACCATATATTTT. V and J are TRBV28 and TRBJ1-3; possibly TRBD1 for D (6 bases). This CDR3 is 13 amino acids long. V was shortened by 6 bases and J by 2 bases, with 8 bases between the two germline ends. CDR1 and CDR2 (germline): MDHEN, SYDVKM.

The chain couples TRBV30 to TRBJ2-3; possible D gene TRBD1, 6 bases. V lost 8 bases and J lost 5, with 14 bases in between. This CDR3 comprises 12 residues. The germline CDR1 and CDR2 sequences are GTSNPN and SVGIG (reference sequence). The DNA for the CDR3 is TGTGCCGTCGCCAGGGGTTTAGATACGCAGTATTTT. It yields the protein CAVARGLDTQYF.

The genes are TRBV25-1 and TRBJ2-3; D uncertain. The V gene's germline CDR1 is MGHDK and CDR2 SYGVNS. This CDR3 is 17 amino acids long. V lost 6 bases, J lost 2 bases, and 21 bases lay in between. CDR3 coding DNA: TGTGCCAGCAGCCGCGTTCATGAGACATATGCCACAGATACGCAGTATTTT. Protein sequence: CASSRVHETYATDTQYF.

The rearrangement links TRBV5-1 to TRBJ2-7, with 7 bases that match TRBD2. After removal of 0 bases from V and 2 bases from J, the junction contained 11 bases not matched to a gene. This CDR3 comprises 17 residues. Germline CDR1 SGHRS, CDR2 YFSETQ. The CDR3 DNA follows: TGCGCCAGCAGCTTGGCCTCGGGAGCGGGGAGAACCTACGAGCAGTACTTC. Protein: CASSLASGAGRTYEQYF.

The V call is TRBV6-5, the J call TRBJ2-7; no clear D gene. Trimming removed 5 bases at V and 3 bases at J, with 5 bases between. The length of the CDR3 is 11 residues. Germline values: CDR1 MNHEY, CDR2 SVGAGI. The CDR3 sequence is CASSTVYEQYF. CDR3 nucleotide sequence: TGTGCCAGCAGTACCGTCTACGAGCAGTACTTC.